This T cell receptor beta chain was found in a study of early T cells in non-severe SARS-CoV-2 infection. The overall study: Investigators sequenced bulk RNA drawn from unsorted whole blood, and chains remained unpaired.

Individual cDNA molecules each received unique molecular identifiers attached to them. Using its own MiXCR run on the 5' RACE reads, TCRdb lists one record per CDR3 protein. Of about 66,000 distinct CDR3 sequences listed, around 9% are singletons. Findings of the study overall: Lookups in VDJdb leaned toward anti-spike CD8 responses and missed private and CD4 specificities.

A remark on this clonotype: What it binds is unknown.

Trimming pared 5 bases from V and 2 bases from J, leaving 9 bases between. There are 13 residues in the CDR3. CDR1 is SGHVS and CDR2 is FQNEAQ in the germline V gene. This receptor was obtained from an adult who was a healthcare worker with PCR-confirmed SARS-CoV-2 infection or an uninfected control (not recorded which). The V call is TRBV7-8, the J call TRBJ1-1; no reliable D call. The specimen sequenced was whole blood. The CDR3 reads CASSPLGNTEAFF. The CDR3 nucleotides are TGTGCCAGCAGCCCCCTCGGAAACACTGAAGCTTTCTTT.